This T cell receptor beta chain was profiled in a study of blood T cell repertoires in COVID-19. Study details: Some COVID-19 samples were acute and others convalescent; all came from the United States, Italy and Spain. T cells, B-cell-depleted T cells, or PBMCs supplied cDNA or gDNA.

Trimming stripped 6 bases from V and 6 bases from J, with 23 bases between. The CDR3 spans 16 residues. CDR1 and CDR2 from the germline V gene are SEHNR and FQNEAQ (reference sequence). Authors' methods: Estimation of nucleated cell counts was performed using reference gene primer amplification. The method was immunoSEQ multiplex PCR; TCRdb's version includes in-frame clones alone and lacks a portion of them. Clonal size and the V and J genes are those of that table, whereas D and trimming came from the DNA. The sample has about 300,000 clones, roughly 87% seen once. The chain uses TRBV7-9 and TRBJ1-1; the D gene is possibly TRBD1 (6 bases). The sequencing sample was made of peripheral blood. The sequence derives from a human donor in a cohort sampled during active COVID-19. Here the CDR3 DNA reads TGTGCCAGCAGTCGTTTGGTCACTACGGGGGGCGCTGAAGCTTTCTTT. Its translation is CASSRLVTTGGAEAFF. Based on the CDR3 plus reference TRBV7-9 and TRBJ1-1, the full variable domain is DTGVSQNPRHKITKRGQNVTFRCDPISEHNRLYWYRQTLGQGPEFLTYFQNEAQLEKSRLLSDRFSAERPKGSFSTLEIQRTEQGDSAMYLCASSRLVTTGGAEAFFGQGTRLTVV.